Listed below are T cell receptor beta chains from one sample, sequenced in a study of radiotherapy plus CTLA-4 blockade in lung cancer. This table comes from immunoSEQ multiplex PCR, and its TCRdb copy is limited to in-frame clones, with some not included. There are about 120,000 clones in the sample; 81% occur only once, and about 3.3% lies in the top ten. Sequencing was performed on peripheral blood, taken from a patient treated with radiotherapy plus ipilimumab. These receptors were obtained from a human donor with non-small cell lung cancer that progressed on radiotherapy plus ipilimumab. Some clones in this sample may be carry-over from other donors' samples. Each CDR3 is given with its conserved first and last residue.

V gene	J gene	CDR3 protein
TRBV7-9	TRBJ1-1	CASSSPRGTLNTEAFF
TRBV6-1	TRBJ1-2	CASSSTGDYGYTF
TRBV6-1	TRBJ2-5	CASRKGAETQYF
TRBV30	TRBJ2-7	CAWRRTGRPYSYEQYF
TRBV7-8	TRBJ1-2	CASSPTGLDGYTF
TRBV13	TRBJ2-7	CASSSTHGGEQYF
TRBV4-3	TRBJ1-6	CASSHHRTGLNNSPLHF
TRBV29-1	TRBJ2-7	CSVRQTGYSYEQYF
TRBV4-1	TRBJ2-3	CASSQEEGSDTDTQYF
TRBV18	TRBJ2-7	CASSTGTGGYEQYF
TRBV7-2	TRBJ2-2	CASSLTGMNTGELFF
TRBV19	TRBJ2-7	CASSTGGDGEQYF